This entry describes one T cell receptor beta chain. The antigen remains undetermined. One end of the junction fails to match germline, which may point to a read error. The sample comes from a study of post-analysis software for immune sequencing data. The study's findings and limits: Four or five TRBV segments, including TRBV5-6, TRBV5-1 and TRBV20-1, were more frequent in patients than controls.

Germline V lookup: CDR1 SQVTM, CDR2 ANQGSEA. The CDR3 consists of 13 residues. The authors incorporated unique molecular identifiers into the TCR beta cDNA libraries. TCRdb ran MiXCR on the PCR reads and lists one entry per CDR3 protein. The table records roughly 600,000 distinct CDR3 sequences, roughly 45% of them present only once. Source material: blood. The J gene is TRBJ2-3, the V gene TRBV29-1; a possible D gene is TRBD1 (6 bases). The receptor comes from a girl aged 10-17 years with multiple sclerosis. The CDR3 bases are TGCATCGTTGAGACAGGAAGTGCAGATACGCAGTATTTT. It is translated as CIVETGSADTQYF.